What follows are 22 T cell receptor beta chains derived from one specimen sequenced in a study of identical twins. TCRdb redid the calling of the 5' RACE reads with MiXCR, one entry per CDR3 protein. The sample holds hundreds of thousands of distinct CDR3 sequences, 15% to 20% seen once. These sequences were also reported in another study, on T cells expressing NK-cell markers.

Sequencing input: PBMCs. These receptors all stem from a woman younger than 35 in good health.

This clonotype was recorded once. V and J are TRBV5-1 and TRBJ1-2; D gene unclear. Germline V gene sequence: CDR1 SGHRS, CDR2 YFSETQ. The V and J ends lost 4 bases and 5 bases respectively, with 6 bases between them. The CDR3 consists of 11 residues. Written as DNA, the CDR3 is TGCGCCAGCAGCAATCCATATGGCTACACCTTC. It encodes CASSNPYGYTF.

This clonotype turned up a few times. This chain connects TRBV7-2 to TRBJ2-3, with a weak D call TRBD2 (5 bases). Per germline, CDR1 SGHTA and CDR2 FQGNSA. This CDR3 spans 15 amino acids. The germline V and J ends were trimmed by 2 bases and 6 bases, with 15 bases remaining between them. As DNA, the CDR3 is TGTGCCAGCAGCTTAAGAGACCGCCAGCGGGATACGCAGTATTTT. Translating gives CASSLRDRQRDTQYF.

CDR3 sequence (DNA): TGTGCCAGCAGCCAAGGGATGAGGGGCGCTTCACCCCTCCACTTT. Translated, it gives CASSQGMRGASPLHF. The chain recombines TRBV3-1 with TRBJ1-6; D is possibly TRBD1 (5 bases). Per the germline V gene, CDR1 is LGHDT and CDR2 is YNNKEL (reference sequence). The CDR3 covers 15 residues. Trimming took off 1 base at V and 9 bases at J, with 13 bases between the two ends. Full variable domain (outside the CDR3, taken from reference TRBV3-1 and TRBJ1-6): DTAVSQTPKYLVTQMGNDKSIKCEQNLGHDTMYWYKQDSKKFLKIMFSYNNKELIINETVPNRFSPKSPDKAHLNLHINSLELGDSAVYFCASSQGMRGASPLHFGNGTRLTVT.

This chain joins TRBV7-9 and TRBJ2-2, with D perhaps TRBD2 (6 bases). The germline gives CDR1 SEHNR, CDR2 FQNEAQ (reference sequence). The CDR3 covers 16 residues. Trimming left V 0 bases short and J 2 bases short, with 10 bases between. CDR3 protein: CASSLARDSNTGELFF. As DNA, the CDR3 is TGTGCCAGCAGCTTAGCCCGGGACTCTAACACCGGGGAGCTGTTTTTT.

This chain joins TRBV29-1 and TRBJ1-2; D call uncertain. Trimming left V 6 bases short and J 4 bases short, with 15 bases between. CDR1 and CDR2 from the germline V gene are SQVTM and ANQGSEA. This CDR3 contains 13 residues. CDR3 amino acids: CSVAWGDGYGYTF. CDR3 in DNA: TGCAGCGTGGCCTGGGGTGACGGCTATGGCTACACCTTC.

The CDR3: CSAPTVNTEAFF. The CDR3 bases are TGCAGTGCTCCGACAGTGAACACTGAAGCTTTCTTT. The rearrangement links TRBV20-1 to TRBJ1-1; TRBD1 is a possible D gene (5 bases). The ends were cut back, 5 bases at V and 0 bases at J, with 7 bases in the middle. The germline gives CDR1 DFQATT, CDR2 SNEGSKA (reference sequence). The CDR3 length is 12 residues.

In DNA, the CDR3 is TGTGCCAGCAGCCTGATTGGGGGCGGCCACTACGAGCAGTACTTC. Its protein is CASSLIGGGHYEQYF. The chain links TRBV7-8 to TRBJ2-7; TRBD1 might be the D (6 bases). The V end lost 5 bases, the J end lost 3 bases, and 17 bases lay between the germline ends. CDR3 length equals 15 residues. Germline values: CDR1 SGHVS, CDR2 FQNEAQ.

The J gene is TRBJ1-1, the V gene TRBV3-1; a possible D gene is TRBD1 (5 bases). CDR1 LGHDT and CDR2 YNNKEL come from the germline V gene (reference sequence). The CDR3 is 15 residues long. Trimming took off 4 bases at V and 1 base at J, with 13 bases between the two ends. This CDR3 is CASSPFSGGNTEAFF. As DNA, the CDR3 is TGTGCCAGCAGCCCCTTTTCGGGGGGGAACACTGAAGCTTTCTTT.

The CDR3 loop is CASSAQQGTEAFF. The CDR3 DNA is TGTGCCAGCAGCGCACAACAGGGGACTGAAGCTTTCTTT. V is TRBV5-5 and J is TRBJ1-1; 7 bases fit TRBD1. There are 13 residues in the CDR3. Trimming took 4 bases from V and 5 from J; bases not matched to a gene: 5. Germline CDR1 SGHKS, CDR2 YYEKEE (reference sequence).

The chain uses TRBV5-1 and TRBJ2-3, with D possibly being TRBD1 (5 bases). Looked up from germline, CDR1 is SGHRS and CDR2 is YFSETQ. V was pared by 3 bases and J by 4 bases, with 12 bases between. The length of the CDR3 is 14 residues. CDR3 protein: CASSYVGVSDTQYF. CDR3 nucleotide sequence: TGCGCCAGCAGCTATGTAGGGGTTTCAGATACGCAGTATTTT.

The chain uses TRBV7-3 and TRBJ2-1; D gene ambiguous. Trimming took off 5 bases at V and 4 bases at J, with 15 bases between the two ends. CDR1 and CDR2 (germline): SGHTA, FQGTGA. This CDR3 has 15 residues. The CDR3 nucleotides read TGTGCCAGCAGCCCAGGCTGGACGAAGTACAATGAGCAGTTCTTC. Protein: CASSPGWTKYNEQFF. The entire variable domain, with the rest obtained from reference TRBV7-3 and TRBJ2-1, is as follows: GAGVSQTPSNKVTEKGKYVELRCDPISGHTALYWYRQSLGQGPEFLIYFQGTGAADDSGLPNDRFFAVRPEGSVSTLKIQRTERGDSAVYLCASSPGWTKYNEQFFGPGTRLTVL.

The rearrangement uses TRBV5-1 and TRBJ2-1; 10 bases agree with TRBD2. Trimming at V came to 2 bases and at J to 8 bases, leaving 4 bases not matched to a gene. The V gene's germline CDR1 is SGHRS and CDR2 YFSETQ. The CDR3 totals 14 residues. CDR3 sequence reads: CASSFRTSGHEQFF. The CDR3 DNA reads TGCGCCAGCAGCTTCCGGACTAGCGGCCATGAGCAGTTCTTC.

The V call is TRBV20-1, the J call TRBJ2-7; D gene uncertain. Trimming shortened V by 0 bases and J by 5 bases, and 17 bases separated the two germline ends. CDR1 is DFQATT and CDR2 is SNEGSKA in the germline V gene (reference sequence). The CDR3 extends over 15 amino acids. CDR3 nucleotides: TGCAGTGCTAGAGATAGACCGGCCCGTCCTAACGAGCAGTACTTC. This encodes CSARDRPARPNEQYF.

This clonotype was detected only a few times. The chain joins TRBV6-5 to TRBJ2-7, with 7 nucleotides matching TRBD1. Germline V gene sequence: CDR1 MNHEY, CDR2 SVGAGI. The CDR3 contains 14 residues. The V segment lost 5 bases and the J segment 3 bases; nucleotides outside the gene matches: 7. This CDR3 is CASSLQGRLYEQYF. The CDR3 bases are TGTGCCAGCAGTCTACAGGGGCGCCTCTACGAGCAGTACTTC.

V usage is TRBV5-1 and J usage is TRBJ2-5; 11 bases fit TRBD2. The germline gives CDR1 SGHRS, CDR2 YFSETQ. This CDR3 is built from 15 residues. After removal of 0 bases from V and 3 bases from J, the junction contained 1 base not matched to a gene. CDR3 protein: CASSLGGLAEETQYF. CDR3 nucleotides: TGCGCCAGCAGCTTGGGGGGACTAGCGGAAGAGACCCAGTACTTC. The full variable domain, with the rest looked up from reference TRBV5-1 and TRBJ2-5, is KAGVTQTPRYLIKTRGQQVTLSCSPISGHRSVSWYQQTPGQGLQFLFEYFSETQRNKGNFPGRFSGRQFSNSRSEMNVSTLELGDSALYLCASSLGGLAEETQYFGPGTRLLVL.

This clonotype appeared many times. This rearrangement joins TRBV13 to TRBJ1-2, with a possible D match to TRBD1 (5 bases). The germline gives CDR1 PRHDT, CDR2 FYEKMQ (reference sequence). V lost 4 bases to trimming and J lost 5 bases, with 8 bases between them. CDR3 length equals 12 residues. Here the CDR3 reads CASSSRQYGYTF. CDR3 DNA: TGTGCCAGCAGCTCGAGACAGTATGGCTACACCTTC.

This rearrangement joins TRBV6-1 to TRBJ2-5; TRBD1 matches 8 bases. The CDR3 length is 14 residues. Germline loops: CDR1 MNHNS, CDR2 SASEGT. The V segment lost 6 bases and the J segment 1 base; nucleotides outside the gene matches: 4. CDR3 nucleotide sequence: TGTGCCAGCAGGGGACAGGCGGCCCAAGAGACCCAGTACTTC. It translates to CASRGQAAQETQYF.

This clonotype appeared a few times. The chain carries TRBV5-6 and TRBJ2-7, with a weak D call TRBD2 (6 bases). V was clipped by 0 bases and J by 11 bases, with 9 bases between them. This CDR3 is built from 11 residues. From germline, CDR1 is SGHDT and CDR2 YYEEEE. DNA for the CDR3: TGTGCCAGCAGCTTGGGAACTAGCAAGTACTTC. It specifies CASSLGTSKYF.

The genes are TRBV7-2 and TRBJ2-1, with D unresolved. Between the trimmed V and J ends, which lost 1 base and 8 bases, there was a span of 15 bases. Looked up from germline, CDR1 is SGHTA and CDR2 is FQGNSA. This CDR3 spans 15 amino acids. CDR3 DNA: TGTGCCAGCAGCTTAGGGCCTTTTTCTGACGATGAGCAGTTCTTC. Amino acids: CASSLGPFSDDEQFF.

The J gene is TRBJ1-1, the V gene TRBV20-1; weak D call: TRBD1 (5 bases). CDR1 is DFQATT and CDR2 is SNEGSKA in the germline V gene (reference sequence). V lost 2 bases and J 8 bases, leaving 12 bases between the germline ends. This CDR3 is built from 12 residues. CDR3 residues: CSARSPGGEAFF. The CDR3 bases are TGCAGTGCTAGATCCCCGGGGGGGGAAGCTTTCTTT.

This clonotype was detected only a few times. The gene calls are TRBV20-1 and TRBJ2-7; the match to TRBD2 covers 13 bases. After removal of 6 bases from V and 6 bases from J, the junction contained 11 bases not matched to a gene. This CDR3 is 15 amino acids long. Germline CDR1 and CDR2: DFQATT and SNEGSKA (reference sequence). The CDR3 loop reads CSALILAGGPGEQYF. The CDR3 DNA is TGCAGTGCCCTTATACTAGCGGGAGGGCCTGGCGAGCAGTACTTC.

CDR3 loop: CSATSGGWSQYF. The CDR3 coding sequence is TGCAGTGCCACTAGCGGGGGGTGGTCCCAGTACTTC. The chain uses TRBV20-1 and TRBJ2-5; 12 nucleotides match TRBD2. The CDR3 loop spans 12 amino acids. The germline V gene encodes CDR1 DFQATT and CDR2 SNEGSKA (reference sequence). V lost 6 bases and J lost 9; bases outside the gene matches: 5.